The 16 T cell receptor beta chains reported below all come from one sample, sequenced in a study of T-cell reconstitution after alpha-beta-depleted transplantation in children. TCRbeta library preparation incorporated unique molecular identifiers. Each CDR3 protein is one row after TCRdb ran MiXCR on the PCR reads. The sample shows roughly 180,000 distinct CDR3 sequences, more than 14% of them seen only once. The input for sequencing was PBMCs from the stem cell graft donor, taken from the stem cell graft. The receptors originated from a human donor who donated a stem cell graft to a child with acute lymphoblastic leukemia.

This clonotype came up many times. The V call is TRBV7-8, the J call TRBJ2-7; 14 bases are a match to TRBD2. This CDR3 spans 14 amino acids. Trimming removed 5 bases from V and 10 bases from J; junction bases left unmatched: 7. Germline CDR1 reads SGHVS; CDR2 reads FQNEAQ. CDR3: CASSKTSGRANQYF. DNA of the CDR3: TGTGCCAGCAGCAAGACTAGCGGGAGGGCCAATCAGTACTTC.

As regards this clonotype: A much larger clonotype is one base distant, so this may be a read error. The chain links TRBV20-1 to TRBJ2-3; 9 bases align to TRBD2. Per the germline V gene, CDR1 is DFQATT and CDR2 is SNEGSKA (reference sequence). The CDR3 consists of 13 residues. CDR3 region: CSKSGRPTDTRYF. CDR3 sequence (DNA): TGCAGTAAAAGCGGGAGGCCCACAGATACGCGGTATTTT.

This clonotype appeared many times. J is TRBJ2-1 and V is TRBV7-9; D is perhaps TRBD1 (6 bases). Germline CDR1 and CDR2: SEHNR and FQNEAQ (reference sequence). V lost 1 base to trimming and J lost 0 bases, with 7 bases between them. This CDR3 contains 15 residues. CDR3 bases: TGTGCCAGCAGCTTAGGCAGGGGCTCCTACAATGAGCAGTTCTTC. Translation gives CASSLGRGSYNEQFF.

The rearrangement links TRBV11-3 to TRBJ2-1; the D gene could be TRBD1 or TRBD2 (5 bases each). Germline V gene data show CDR1 as SGHNT and CDR2 as YENEEA. This CDR3 spans 14 amino acids. The V end was cut by 9 bases, the J end by 4 bases, with 16 bases between. CDR3 in DNA: TGTGCCAGTCGCCTCGGGACCTGGTACAATGAGCAGTTCTTC. Its protein product is CASRLGTWYNEQFF.

V usage is TRBV7-2 and J usage is TRBJ1-3; D is undetermined. The CDR3 totals 12 residues. Germline CDR1 is SGHTA and CDR2 is FQGNSA. Trimming left V 2 bases short and J 4 bases short, with 3 bases between. The CDR3 is CASSLIGNTIYF. CDR3 coding DNA: TGTGCCAGCAGCTTAATCGGAAACACCATATATTTT.

Worth noting for this clonotype: This may be a read error: a much more frequent sequence differs by one nucleotide. This sequence joins TRBV5-4 and TRBJ1-5, with D perhaps TRBD1 (5 bases). The germline gives CDR1 SGHNT, CDR2 YYREEE (reference sequence). The CDR3 sequence is 19 residues long. Trimming took 0 bases from V and 6 from J, leaving 25 bases between them. The CDR3 DNA is TGTGCCAGCAGCTTGGCCTGGGCAGGGTCTGGGTTCGGCAGTCAGCCCCAGCATTTT. It yields the protein CASSLAWAGSGFGSQPQHF.

This clonotype was detected many times. The rearrangement joins TRBV27 to TRBJ2-1; D may be TRBD1 or TRBD2 (7 bases each). CDR3 length: 16 amino acids. Germline loops: CDR1 MNHEY, CDR2 SMNVEV (reference sequence). Trimming removed 4 bases from V and 4 bases from J, with 17 bases in between. CDR3 sequence reads: CASSSFRGGVYNEQFF. CDR3 nucleotide sequence: TGTGCCAGCAGTTCGTTCAGGGGGGGGGTTTACAATGAGCAGTTCTTC.

This clonotype was counted ten times or more. V gene TRBV10-3 combines with J gene TRBJ2-1; tentatively, D is TRBD1 (5 bases). V lost 0 bases and J 2 bases, leaving 14 bases between the germline ends. The V gene's germline CDR1 is ENHRY and CDR2 SYGVKD. The CDR3 is 17 amino acids. The CDR3 here is CAISESSGRATYNEQFF. The CDR3 DNA reads TGTGCCATCAGTGAGTCTTCAGGCAGGGCTACCTACAATGAGCAGTTCTTC.

In this sample, this clonotype turned up many times. V usage is TRBV5-1 and J usage is TRBJ2-3; weak D call: TRBD2 (5 bases). V dropped 1 base and J dropped 2 bases, with 8 bases sitting between them. The CDR3 spans 14 residues. Germline V gene data show CDR1 as SGHRS and CDR2 as YFSETQ. The CDR3 sequence: CASSLTSPTDTQYF. DNA for the CDR3: TGCGCCAGCAGCTTGACTAGTCCCACAGATACGCAGTATTTT.

The sample holds many counts of this clonotype. At one end, the junction sequence differs from germline, possibly due to a read error. This rearrangement joins TRBV3-1 to TRBJ1-1; D uncertain. The CDR3 contains 12 residues. Germline-derived CDR1 and CDR2 are LGHDT and YNNKEL (reference sequence). CDR3 sequence: CASSQNRFEAFF. The DNA of the CDR3 is TGTGCCAGTAGCCAGAACAGATTTGAAGCTTTCTTT.

This clonotype was detected only a few times. This chain links TRBV5-1 with TRBJ2-1; possible D gene TRBD2, 6 bases. CDR3 size: 15 residues. The V gene lost 5 bases and the J gene lost 0 bases, with 12 bases spanning the gap. Germline CDR1 is SGHRS and CDR2 is YFSETQ. CDR3 region: CASSGTPSSYNEQFF. The CDR3, as DNA: TGCGCCAGCAGTGGGACTCCAAGCTCCTACAATGAGCAGTTCTTC.

This clonotype has a count of ten or more. The V call is TRBV7-2, the J call TRBJ2-3; D gene unclear. Trimming stripped 3 bases from V and 2 bases from J, with 12 bases between. This CDR3 is built from 15 residues. Germline loops: CDR1 SGHTA, CDR2 FQGNSA. CDR3 protein: CASSLDYLPTDTQYF. Written as DNA, the CDR3 is TGTGCCAGCAGCTTGGATTACCTACCCACAGATACGCAGTATTTT.

For this clonotype: Given a much more abundant clone one base away, this may be a read error. The chain links TRBV6-1 to TRBJ1-1, with 7 bases identical to TRBD1. CDR1 is MNHNS and CDR2 is SASEGT in the germline V gene. The V segment lost 7 bases and the J segment 2 bases; nucleotides outside the gene matches: 16. The CDR3 totals 17 residues. The CDR3 is CASTVEGAGSTNTEAFF. The CDR3 DNA reads TGTGCCAGCACGGTGGAGGGGGCGGGATCTACTAACACTGAAGCTTTCTTT.

This clonotype was counted many times. The CDR3 DNA reads TGTGCCAGCAGCGTAAGGGCGGGAGGTACGAACACCGGGGAGCTGTTTTTT. Translation gives CASSVRAGGTNTGELFF. V and J are TRBV9 and TRBJ2-2; 8 bases are a match to TRBD2. The CDR3 covers 17 residues. Germline lookup yields CDR1 SGDLS and CDR2 YYNGEE. Trimming at V came to 1 base and at J to 0 bases, leaving 5 bases not matched to a gene. The variable domain in full, with the rest retrieved from reference TRBV9 and TRBJ2-2, is DSGVTQTPKHLITATGQRVTLRCSPRSGDLSVYWYQQSLDQGLQFLIQYYNGEERAKGNILERFSAQQFPDLHSELNLSSLELGDSALYFCASSVRAGGTNTGELFFGEGSRLTVL.

This sequence joins TRBV7-9 and TRBJ2-5; 9 positions agree with TRBD1. The CDR3 spans 15 residues. V lost 5 bases to trimming and J lost 4 bases; unmatched junction nucleotides: 8. Germline-derived CDR1 and CDR2 are SEHNR and FQNEAQ (reference sequence). The CDR3 region has the DNA TGTGCCAGCAGCCCCGGACAGGGGAGAGTAGAGACCCAGTACTTC. It codes for CASSPGQGRVETQYF.

The chain employs TRBV10-3 and TRBJ1-1; D is uncertain. Trimming cost V 5 bases and J 1 base, with 5 bases left between them. Germline V gene lookup returns CDR1 ENHRY and CDR2 SYGVKD. The CDR3 spans 12 residues. CDR3 loop: CAISNRNTEAFF. CDR3 in DNA: TGTGCCATCAGTAATAGGAACACTGAAGCTTTCTTT.